The 22 T cell receptor beta chains below come from one sample, sequenced in a study of blood T cell repertoires in COVID-19 (dated by TCRdb to between 2020 and 2021). Libraries were prepared through the immunoSEQ multiplex PCR assay. TCRdb provides this immuneACCESS table in a form limited to in-frame rearrangements. Some clones are lacking; in checked studies, under half of them reflect an unresolved V gene, and why the rest are absent is not known. In this sample the table shows about 23,000 clones, around 90% of which occur a single time. 6% to 6.5% of the sample rests with the top ten. The sequenced material came from peripheral blood. The receptor source for this set is a woman aged 80 or over with active COVID-19.

This sequence joins TRBV27 and TRBJ1-4, with 7 bases fitting TRBD1. Per germline, CDR1 MNHEY and CDR2 SMNVEV (reference sequence). J gave up 3 bases and V 2 bases, and 3 bases lay outside the gene matches. CDR3 length equals 15 residues. The CDR3 spells CASSLIQGPNEKLFF. The CDR3 nucleotides read TGTGCCAGCAGTTTAATACAGGGGCCTAATGAAAAACTGTTTTTT.

This chain uses TRBV5-4 with TRBJ2-2, with D uncertain. Germline assignment: CDR1 SGHNT and CDR2 YYREEE (reference sequence). This CDR3 comprises 15 residues. Trimming took off 2 bases at V and 4 bases at J, with 12 bases between the two ends. CDR3 loop: CASSLAGGSTGELFF. The CDR3 nucleotides are TGTGCCAGCAGCTTAGCTGGCGGATCCACCGGGGAGCTGTTTTTT.

The chain is built from TRBV9 and TRBJ2-7, with a tentative D call TRBD2 (7 bases). V was cut by 0 bases and J by 2 bases, with 12 bases left in between. Germline values: CDR1 SGDLS, CDR2 YYNGEE. CDR3 size: 15 residues. CDR3: CASSVEGGPPYEQYF. The CDR3 coding sequence is TGTGCCAGCAGCGTAGAGGGGGGGCCCCCCTACGAGCAGTACTTC.

The gene calls are TRBV19 and TRBJ1-1; a weak D match, TRBD1 (6 bases). Per germline, CDR1 LNHDA and CDR2 SQIVND (reference sequence). V was pared by 5 bases and J by 4 bases, with 14 bases between. The CDR3 loop spans 14 amino acids. CDR3 DNA: TGTGCCAGTAGTGCCCACAGGGCGGGCACTGAAGCTTTCTTT. It codes for CASSAHRAGTEAFF.

The chain uses TRBV7-9 and TRBJ2-7; D remains unclear. Per the germline V gene, CDR1 is SEHNR and CDR2 is FQNEAQ (reference sequence). V was pared by 3 bases and J by 0 bases, with 6 bases between. The CDR3 is 13 residues long. The CDR3 reads CASSLGLSYEQYF. As DNA, the CDR3 is TGTGCCAGCAGCTTGGGCCTCTCCTACGAGCAGTACTTC. The whole variable domain, remainder taken from reference TRBV7-9 and TRBJ2-7, is DTGVSQNPRHKITKRGQNVTFRCDPISEHNRLYWYRQTLGQGPEFLTYFQNEAQLEKSRLLSDRFSAERPKGSFSTLEIQRTEQGDSAMYLCASSLGLSYEQYFGPGTRLTVT.

The V call is TRBV6-5, the J call TRBJ1-5; D gene unclear. Germline V gene lookup returns CDR1 MNHEY and CDR2 SVGAGI. This CDR3 is 15 amino acids long. V shed 6 bases and J shed 4 bases, with 16 bases lying between them. The CDR3 here is CASSVSRRSNQPQHF. In nucleotides, the CDR3 is TGTGCCAGCAGCGTGAGCAGGCGCTCTAATCAGCCCCAGCATTTT.

This rearrangement joins TRBV30 to TRBJ2-3; D might be TRBD2 (5 bases). The V end lost 5 bases, the J end lost 2 bases, and 11 bases lay between the germline ends. This CDR3 is 13 amino acids long. Germline V gene lookup returns CDR1 GTSNPN and CDR2 SVGIG (reference sequence). The CDR3 DNA reads TGTGCCTGGCGAGGGCCTGCCACAGATACGCAGTATTTT. Its translation is CAWRGPATDTQYF.

This rearrangement joins TRBV7-9 to TRBJ2-5, with 7 bases fitting TRBD1. This CDR3 is 14 amino acids long. Germline V gives CDR1 SEHNR, CDR2 FQNEAQ (reference sequence). Germline trimming cut 5 bases from V and 2 bases from J; bases unmatched to any gene: 5. The CDR3 reads CASSPGTAQETQYF. The CDR3, as DNA: TGTGCCAGCAGCCCCGGGACAGCGCAAGAGACCCAGTACTTC.

The CDR3 nucleotides read TGTGCCAGTAGTATAGGGCGGTCGAGCACTGAAGCTTTCTTT. As protein: CASSIGRSSTEAFF. The chain employs TRBV19 and TRBJ1-1, with no clear D. The V end lost 1 base, the J end lost 4 bases, and 10 bases lay between the germline ends. The V gene's germline CDR1 is LNHDA and CDR2 SQIVND (reference sequence). CDR3 size: 14 residues.

The V and J genes are TRBV6-5 and TRBJ2-3; tentatively, D is TRBD2 (6 bases). The germline V gene has CDR1 MNHEY and CDR2 SVGAGI. V was shortened by 0 bases and J by 3 bases, with 10 bases between the two germline ends. This CDR3 has 15 amino acids. This CDR3 reads CASSYSMLATDTQYF. The CDR3 coding sequence is TGTGCCAGCAGTTACTCGATGCTAGCGACAGATACGCAGTATTTT.

The rearrangement links TRBV6-1 to TRBJ2-7, with 8 bases matching TRBD1. The CDR3 length is 14 residues. CDR1 and CDR2 (germline): MNHNS, SASEGT. Trimming at V came to 3 bases and at J to 6 bases, leaving 7 bases not matched to a gene. CDR3 residues: CASSEAGGRGEQYF. DNA of the CDR3: TGTGCCAGCAGTGAGGCAGGGGGCAGAGGCGAGCAGTACTTC.

V usage is TRBV24-1 and J usage is TRBJ2-2; D is possibly TRBD2 (5 bases). The CDR3 sequence is 14 residues long. Trimming stripped 2 bases from V and 6 bases from J, with 9 bases between. CDR1 and CDR2 (germline): KGHDR, SFDVKD. In nucleotides, the CDR3 is TGTGCCACCAGTGATTCCTGGGAGTCCGGGGAGCTGTTTTTT. Its protein product is CATSDSWESGELFF.

This clone was seen just once. The V and J genes are TRBV7-2 and TRBJ2-1, with D tentatively TRBD2 (6 bases). Germline CDR1 SGHTA, CDR2 FQGNSA. The CDR3 loop spans 15 amino acids. The ends were cut back, 1 base at V and 2 bases at J, with 9 bases in the middle. The CDR3, as DNA: TGTGCCAGCAGCTTAGTGGAGGGTCCCTACAATGAGCAGTTCTTC. Translating gives CASSLVEGPYNEQFF.

The sample holds one count of this clone. J is TRBJ2-7 and V is TRBV7-9; 10 nucleotides match TRBD1. Germline lookup yields CDR1 SEHNR and CDR2 FQNEAQ (reference sequence). This CDR3 has 16 residues. V was pared by 5 bases and J by 2 bases, with 9 bases of the junction left unmatched. DNA for the CDR3: TGTGCCAGCAGCCCCGACCCGGGACAGGGGACCTACGAGCAGTACTTC. Its translation is CASSPDPGQGTYEQYF.

The chain recombines TRBV6-1 with TRBJ1-3; possibly TRBD1 for D (5 bases). Germline V gene lookup returns CDR1 MNHNS and CDR2 SASEGT. V was cut by 2 bases and J by 2 bases, with 13 bases left in between. The CDR3 extends over 16 amino acids. CDR3 bases: TGTGCCAGCAGTGAACGGAATCGGGGGGCTGGAAACACCATATATTTT. It specifies CASSERNRGAGNTIYF.

The chain joins TRBV30 to TRBJ1-3, with unresolved D. Germline V gives CDR1 GTSNPN, CDR2 SVGIG (reference sequence). The CDR3 is made up of 15 amino acids. Trimming shortened V by 1 base and J by 0 bases, and 10 bases separated the two germline ends. CDR3 region: CAWSGMGYSGNTIYF. CDR3 coding DNA: TGTGCCTGGAGTGGAATGGGCTACTCTGGAAACACCATATATTTT.

V usage is TRBV3-1 (or the pseudogene TRBV3-2) and J usage is TRBJ2-3; a weak D match, TRBD1 (6 bases). V was cut by 7 bases and J by 6 bases, with 11 bases left in between. The CDR3 length is 12 residues. Germline CDR1 reads LGHDT; CDR2 reads YNNKEL (reference sequence). CDR3 coding DNA: TGTGCCAGCATCTCTAGGGGGGATACGCAGTATTTT. This sequence encodes CASISRGDTQYF.

V is TRBV4-3 and J is TRBJ2-7; D unclear. Germline lookup yields CDR1 LGHNA and CDR2 YSLEER. The CDR3 is made up of 13 amino acids. The V end was cut by 3 bases, the J end by 2 bases, with 8 bases between. The CDR3 DNA is TGCGCCAGCAGCCAGCAGAGGACCTACGAGCAGTACTTC. This codes for CASSQQRTYEQYF.

This clone was recorded only once. CDR3 region: CASSQEAWGGNQPQHF. DNA of the CDR3: TGCGCCAGCAGCCAAGAAGCCTGGGGAGGCAATCAGCCCCAGCATTTT. The chain carries TRBV4-3 and TRBJ1-5; D ambiguous. V was shortened by 0 bases and J by 2 bases, with 11 bases between the two germline ends. The CDR3 covers 16 residues. Per the germline V gene, CDR1 is LGHNA and CDR2 is YSLEER.

The rearrangement links TRBV21-1 to TRBJ1-2. TRBV21-1 is designated a pseudogene. The CDR3 covers 20 residues. The CDR3 sequence: CASTNLLKLLQEGNSYGYTF. CDR3 in DNA: TGTGCCAGCACGAATTTACTAAAACTATTACAGGAGGGAAATAGCTATGGCTACACCTTC.

The chain employs TRBV18 and TRBJ1-3, with D perhaps TRBD1 (5 bases). Germline V gene lookup returns CDR1 KGHSH and CDR2 LQKENI. The CDR3 is 15 amino acids. V was clipped by 2 bases and J by 0 bases, with 8 bases between them. CDR3 in amino acids: CASSPSGGSGNTIYF. CDR3 in DNA: TGTGCCAGCTCACCATCGGGGGGCTCTGGAAACACCATATATTTT.

J is TRBJ2-3 and V is TRBV19, with a tentative D call TRBD1 (6 bases). The ends were cut back, 1 base at V and 3 bases at J, with 11 bases in the middle. Looked up from germline, CDR1 is LNHDA and CDR2 is SQIVND (reference sequence). This CDR3 region has 15 residues. CDR3 sequence: CASSIGGLGTDTQYF. The CDR3 coding sequence is TGTGCCAGTAGTATAGGGGGGCTGGGTACAGATACGCAGTATTTT.